This T cell receptor (beta chain) was recorded in a study of cytomegalovirus exposure and HLA in healthy donors. With regard to this clone: As yet, its antigen is unknown.

The CDR3 length is 16 residues. Germline loops: CDR1 SGHAT, CDR2 FQNNGV. The J segment lost 7 bases and the V segment lost 1 base, leaving 7 bases of the junction unmatched. Study-wide results and caveats: A cluster of highly shared sequence variants was likely a sequencing artifact. Based on reports, TCR beta sequences accurately predicted HLA-A and HLA-B alleles for most subjects.

The primer mix had 60 Vbeta and 13 Jbeta primers. Using immunoSEQ multiplex PCR, the repertoire was profiled, and TCRdb retains in-frame clones only, with some absent. The table shows around 86,000 clones, with roughly 8.2% occurring only once. The rearrangement joins TRBV11-2 to TRBJ2-2, with 9 nucleotides matching TRBD2. The receptor comes from a man in his fifties in good health and CMV-seronegative. Sequencing input: PBMCs. This CDR3 reads CASSLAGLAINGELFF. The CDR3 nucleotides are TGTGCCAGCAGCTTAGCCGGACTAGCGATAAACGGGGAGCTGTTTTTT.